This T cell receptor (beta chain) comes out of a study of cytomegalovirus exposure and HLA in healthy donors. The primer mix had 60 Vbeta and 13 Jbeta primers. Source study methods: Among the unique TCR beta chains that a later analysis counted, about 84 million in all, about 11 million were shared. TCRdb's copy holds only in-frame clones and misses some; the assay was immunoSEQ multiplex PCR. The DNA was the basis for D and trimming; V, J and clone size are from that table. In the table there are 150,000 to 200,000 clones, roughly 85% of which are singletons. General study findings and limits: As a later analysis showed, a missense DCLRE1C variant was linked to trimming of TCR beta V- and J-genes.

There were likely unrecorded immune exposures, though donors were nominally healthy when sampled. The germline V and J ends were trimmed by 2 bases and 3 bases, with 10 bases remaining between them. Per germline, CDR1 LNHNV and CDR2 YYDKDF (reference sequence). This CDR3 has 14 residues. Regarding this clone: Antigen: not known.

The TCR comes from a man aged 50 to 59 in good health and CMV-seropositive. Material for sequencing was PBMCs. The chain uses TRBV15 and TRBJ1-1; possible D gene TRBD1, 5 bases. The CDR3 DNA reads TGTGCCACCAGCAGAATTACAGGTGACACTGAAGCTTTCTTT. Its protein product is CATSRITGDTEAFF.